This passage covers 29 T cell receptor beta chains from one sample sequenced in a study of blood T cell repertoires in COVID-19. Assay: immunoSEQ multiplex PCR; the TCRdb copy retains only in-frame clones and omits some. The sample has some 160,000 clones; 84% are singletons. Sequences were obtained from PBMCs or T cells enriched from blood (not recorded which). Receptors were obtained from a woman between 45 and 65 years old who had recovered from COVID-19.

This clone was seen a few times. This rearrangement joins TRBV11-3 to TRBJ1-2; possible D gene TRBD1, 6 bases. Germline lookup yields CDR1 SGHNT and CDR2 YENEEA. V was clipped by 0 bases and J by 2 bases, with 10 bases between them. The length of the CDR3 is 15 residues. The CDR3 region is CASSLEGGANYGYTF. In nucleotides, the CDR3 is TGTGCCAGCAGCTTAGAAGGGGGGGCCAACTATGGCTACACCTTC.

This clone showed up just once. A read error may produce the germline difference seen at one junction end. This rearrangement joins TRBV7-7 to TRBJ2-1; the match to TRBD1 covers 7 bases. The CDR3 is 16 residues long. CDR1 and CDR2 (germline): SSHAT, FNYEAQ (reference sequence). The CDR3 spells CASSPVQQGSYNEQFF. For the CDR3, the DNA is TGTGCTAGCAGCCCAGTACAACAGGGGTCATACAATGAGCAGTTCTTC.

J is TRBJ1-4 and V is TRBV4-3; D is uncertain. This CDR3 is 17 amino acids long. Germline V gene sequence: CDR1 LGHNA, CDR2 YSLEER. V lost 0 bases and J 0 bases, leaving 11 bases between the germline ends. DNA for the CDR3: TGCGCCAGCAGCCAAGAGTACTCGAGTGCAACTAATGAAAAACTGTTTTTT. Translating gives CASSQEYSSATNEKLFF.

V and J are TRBV9 and TRBJ2-3, with D uncertain. This CDR3 is 15 amino acids long. The V gene lost 3 bases and the J gene lost 2 bases, with 13 bases spanning the gap. Germline CDR1 reads SGDLS; CDR2 reads YYNGEE. DNA of the CDR3: TGTGCCAGCAGCGCCCCCGAAGGAGTCACAGATACGCAGTATTTT. This sequence encodes CASSAPEGVTDTQYF.

This clone was seen only a few times. The chain uses TRBV20-1 and TRBJ1-1; maybe TRBD1 (5 bases). Looked up from germline, CDR1 is DFQATT and CDR2 is SNEGSKA (reference sequence). The V end was cut by 3 bases, the J end by 2 bases, with 16 bases between. The CDR3 runs 15 residues. Here the CDR3 reads CSASRGNGGNTEAFF. The CDR3 DNA follows: TGCAGTGCTAGTCGCGGTAACGGGGGTAACACTGAAGCTTTCTTT.

V gene TRBV5-1 combines with J gene TRBJ1-4; 8 positions agree with TRBD1. The CDR3 runs 15 residues. Looked up from germline, CDR1 is SGHRS and CDR2 is YFSETQ. Germline trimming cut 0 bases from V and 8 bases from J; bases unmatched to any gene: 6. Here the CDR3 DNA reads TGCGCCAGCAGCTTGGCCCGGACAGGGACAGAAAAACTGTTTTTT. As protein: CASSLARTGTEKLFF.

About this clone: This may arise from a read error, as a much more abundant clone is one base away. The genes are TRBV27 and TRBJ2-1; no reliable D call. CDR1 and CDR2 from the germline V gene are MNHEY and SMNVEV (reference sequence). There are 13 residues in the CDR3. The V end was cut by 2 bases, the J end by 4 bases, with 6 bases between. The CDR3 loop is CASSLRRYNEQFF. CDR3 in DNA: TGTGCCAGCAGTTTACGGCGGTACAATGAGCAGTTCTTC.

The V call is TRBV7-2, the J call TRBJ1-2; a weak D match, TRBD1 (5 bases). V was shortened by 4 bases and J by 6 bases, with 18 bases between the two germline ends. Germline V CDR1 and CDR2: SGHTA, FQGNSA. The CDR3 sequence is 15 residues long. Written as DNA, the CDR3 is TGTGCCAGCAGCTCCCTTGGGGCGGGGGTACATGGCTACACCTTC. Translated, it gives CASSSLGAGVHGYTF. The full variable domain, completed using reference TRBV7-2 and TRBJ1-2, is GAGVSQSPSNKVTEKGKDVELRCDPISGHTALYWYRQSLGQGLEFLIYFQGNSAPDKSGLPSDRFSAERTGGSVSTLTIQRTQQEDSAVYLCASSSLGAGVHGYTFGSGTRLTVV.

The chain carries TRBV19 and TRBJ1-1, with TRBD1 matching 7 bases. Germline V gene lookup returns CDR1 LNHDA and CDR2 SQIVND (reference sequence). The CDR3 loop spans 15 amino acids. V was clipped by 2 bases and J by 4 bases; unmatched bases: 7. CDR3 amino acids: CASSIQGGGGTEAFF. The CDR3, as DNA: TGTGCCAGTAGTATACAGGGGGGCGGTGGCACTGAAGCTTTCTTT.

The chain is built from TRBV7-9 and TRBJ2-1, with 8 bases fitting TRBD1. Per the germline V gene, CDR1 is SEHNR and CDR2 is FQNEAQ (reference sequence). J gave up 6 bases and V 7 bases, and 8 bases lay outside the gene matches. This CDR3 region has 14 residues. The CDR3 DNA sequence: TGTGCCAGCATAGGCCAGGGGGCGGCCAATGAGCAGTTCTTC. Amino acids: CASIGQGAANEQFF.

The chain recombines TRBV3-1 (or the pseudogene TRBV3-2) with TRBJ1-1; 10 bases agree with TRBD1. The V gene end was trimmed by 4 bases and the J gene end by 4 bases; junction bases not matched to a gene: 3. CDR3 length equals 14 residues. Germline V lookup: CDR1 LGHDT, CDR2 YNNKEL (reference sequence). CDR3 coding DNA: TGTGCCAGCAGCCCGACAGGGGGCTCCACTGAAGCTTTCTTT. This gives the protein CASSPTGGSTEAFF.

V and J are TRBV5-1 and TRBJ2-7; the D gene is possibly TRBD2 (7 bases). Per germline, CDR1 SGHRS and CDR2 YFSETQ. The CDR3 length is 16 residues. V lost 4 bases and J 1 base, leaving 18 bases between the germline ends. The CDR3 loop reads CASSLGAGVDSYEQYF. The CDR3 nucleotides are TGCGCCAGCAGCCTGGGGGCGGGAGTGGATTCCTACGAGCAGTACTTC.

The CDR3 DNA reads as TGTGCCAGCAGCTTACTTCGGACAGTAAGAAACACCATATATTTT. Translating it yields CASSLLRTVRNTIYF. The chain recombines TRBV7-2 with TRBJ1-3, with D possibly matching TRBD1 (6 bases). The CDR3 length is 15 residues. CDR1 is SGHTA and CDR2 is FQGNSA in the germline V gene. V was shortened by 2 bases and J by 5 bases, with 13 bases between the two germline ends. The full variable domain, its missing parts supplied by reference TRBV7-2 and TRBJ1-3, is GAGVSQSPSNKVTEKGKDVELRCDPISGHTALYWYRQSLGQGLEFLIYFQGNSAPDKSGLPSDRFSAERTGGSVSTLTIQRTQQEDSAVYLCASSLLRTVRNTIYFGEGSWLTVV.

This chain uses TRBV5-3 with TRBJ2-7; 10 nucleotides line up with TRBD2. TRBV5-3 is given ORF status, its function remaining uncertain. V gave up 2 bases and J gave up 7 bases; unmatched junction bases: 3. The CDR3 is 13 residues long. The CDR3 reads CARSFKREGEQYF. The CDR3 coding sequence is TGTGCCAGAAGCTTCAAGCGGGAGGGAGAGCAGTACTTC.

CDR3 nucleotide sequence: TGTGCCAGCAGCTATGCCGGGACAGGGTCTACTGAAGCTTTCTTT. Translated, it gives CASSYAGTGSTEAFF. The chain is built from TRBV11-2 and TRBJ1-1; 9 bases agree with TRBD1. The CDR3 spans 15 residues. In germline, CDR1 is SGHAT, CDR2 FQNNGV. With V trimmed by 4 bases and J by 5 bases, 8 bases remained unmatched.

The chain combines TRBV5-6 with TRBJ2-3; D is perhaps TRBD2 (6 bases). The germline gives CDR1 SGHDT, CDR2 YYEEEE. There are 15 residues in the CDR3. The ends were cut back, 4 bases at V and 0 bases at J, with 12 bases in the middle. CDR3 sequence reads: CASSGPGTSTDTQYF. CDR3 DNA sequence: TGTGCCAGCAGCGGACCCGGGACTAGCACAGATACGCAGTATTTT.

The chain recombines TRBV11-2 with TRBJ1-4, with 8 positions matching TRBD1. V trimming: 4 bases; J trimming: 13 bases; junction bases outside the gene matches: 8. Per the germline V gene, CDR1 is SGHAT and CDR2 is FQNNGV. The CDR3 runs to 13 residues. The CDR3 nucleotides are TGTGCCAGCAGCTCCCAGGGGGCGCAGGTACTGTTTTTT. Translated: CASSSQGAQVLFF.

The V call is TRBV28, the J call TRBJ1-6; 7 positions agree with TRBD1. Trimming at V came to 2 bases and at J to 10 bases, leaving 8 bases not matched to a gene. Looked up from germline, CDR1 is MDHEN and CDR2 is SYDVKM. The length of the CDR3 is 15 residues. The CDR3 DNA reads TGTGCCAGCAGTTTAGAAAGACAGGGAAAGTCACCCCTCCACTTT. Its translation is CASSLERQGKSPLHF.

The chain employs TRBV11-2 and TRBJ2-1; TRBD2 matches at 10 bases. Germline CDR1 is SGHAT and CDR2 is FQNNGV. Trimming removed 4 bases from V and 10 bases from J; junction bases left unmatched: 16. CDR3 length: 17 amino acids. The CDR3 DNA reads as TGTGCCAGCAGCTCCGTAGCGGGAGGTTCTATCGGAGGGGAGCAGTTCTTC. This encodes CASSSVAGGSIGGEQFF.

This chain uses TRBV18 with TRBJ1-3; D may be TRBD1 (5 bases). Trimming stripped 8 bases from V and 8 bases from J, with 19 bases between. The CDR3 is made up of 14 amino acids. The germline CDR1 and CDR2 sequences are KGHSH and LQKENI. This chain's CDR3 is CASARRQLADTIYF. The CDR3 nucleotides read TGTGCCAGCGCGCGCCGACAGTTAGCCGACACCATATATTTT.

This clone was counted between two and nine times. The chain employs TRBV11-2 and TRBJ1-1, with 7 bases lining up with TRBD1. Germline V lookup: CDR1 SGHAT, CDR2 FQNNGV. The CDR3 is 15 amino acids. V dropped 1 base and J dropped 3; count of bases not matched to a gene: 5. The CDR3 here is CASSLGGGGDTEAFF. DNA for the CDR3: TGTGCCAGCAGCTTAGGAGGGGGCGGTGACACTGAAGCTTTCTTT.

This clone was detected only once. The V gene is TRBV7-3, the J gene TRBJ2-1; 8 positions agree with TRBD2. Losses at the gene ends were 5 bases for V and 9 bases for J; bases not matched to a gene: 12. CDR1 is SGHTA, CDR2 FQGTGA, per germline. There are 15 residues in the CDR3. CDR3 in DNA: TGTGCCAGCAGCCCAACTAGCGGAGGGGGAAGTGAGCAGTTCTTC. Protein sequence: CASSPTSGGGSEQFF.

Regarding this clone: Other DNA sequences in the sample encode the same CDR3. The gene calls are TRBV28 and TRBJ2-5; D is possibly TRBD1 (6 bases). V was cut by 3 bases and J by 2 bases, with 7 bases left in between. CDR1 MDHEN and CDR2 SYDVKM come from the germline V gene. The CDR3 runs 13 residues. CDR3 amino acids: CASSLRGQETQYF. CDR3 in DNA: TGTGCCAGCAGTTTGAGGGGGCAAGAGACCCAGTACTTC.

V and J are TRBV5-1 and TRBJ1-2; D may be TRBD1 (6 bases). Germline CDR1 SGHRS, CDR2 YFSETQ. V dropped 4 bases and J dropped 8 bases, with 12 bases sitting between them. This CDR3 is 12 amino acids long. DNA of the CDR3: TGCGCCAGCAGCACCGGACAGATGGGCTACACCTTC. Translated, it gives CASSTGQMGYTF. Supplemented by reference TRBV5-1 and TRBJ1-2, the full variable domain reads KAGVTQTPRYLIKTRGQQVTLSCSPISGHRSVSWYQQTPGQGLQFLFEYFSETQRNKGNFPGRFSGRQFSNSRSEMNVSTLELGDSALYLCASSTGQMGYTFGSGTRLTVV.

This chain links TRBV7-9 with TRBJ2-2; 9 nucleotides match TRBD1. J lost 4 bases, V lost 2 bases, and 5 bases had no gene match. CDR3 length equals 16 residues. CDR1 and CDR2 from the germline V gene are SEHNR and FQNEAQ (reference sequence). CDR3 amino acids: CASSLKGQGGTGELFF. In DNA form, the CDR3 reads TGTGCCAGCAGCTTAAAGGGACAGGGAGGCACCGGGGAGCTGTTTTTT.

The rearrangement uses TRBV9 and TRBJ2-5; D not resolved. The CDR3 is 13 amino acids. Germline V gene lookup returns CDR1 SGDLS and CDR2 YYNGEE. The germline V and J ends were trimmed by 1 base and 5 bases, with 9 bases remaining between them. The CDR3 DNA follows: TGTGCCAGCAGCGTACAAGCGTCCGAGACCCAGTACTTC. Amino acids: CASSVQASETQYF.

The V and J genes are TRBV7-2 and TRBJ2-3; 8 bases are shared with TRBD2. V gave up 9 bases and J gave up 1 base; unmatched junction bases: 3. Germline V CDR1 and CDR2: SGHTA, FQGNSA. The CDR3 loop spans 13 amino acids. DNA of the CDR3: TGTGCCAGTGCAGCGGGGGGCACAGATACGCAGTATTTT. This sequence encodes CASAAGGTDTQYF.

In nucleotides, the CDR3 is TGTGCCAGCAGCCAATACAGGGGCCCTCCGCCGGGCTACACCTTC. This translates into CASSQYRGPPPGYTF. This chain links TRBV3-1 (or the pseudogene TRBV3-2) with TRBJ1-2; 7 nucleotides align to TRBD1. V lost 2 bases, J lost 8 bases, and 11 bases stayed unmatched. The CDR3 totals 15 residues. The germline V gene encodes CDR1 LGHDT and CDR2 YNNKEL (reference sequence).

The CDR3 region has the DNA TGTGCCAGTAGGAGCGGGGGCAGCACAGATACGCAGTATTTT. This translates into CASRSGGSTDTQYF. The rearrangement links TRBV19 to TRBJ2-3, with 8 bases identical to TRBD2. V dropped 6 bases and J dropped 0; count of bases not matched to a gene: 2. The CDR3 totals 14 residues. From germline, CDR1 is LNHDA and CDR2 SQIVND (reference sequence).